One sample yielded the 26 T cell receptor beta chains listed below, sequenced in a study of vaccination and CD4 T cells after COVID-19. Their cognate antigens are unknown. Cultured CD4+ T-cell DNA underwent Oncomine TCR Beta short-read sequencing. A single record per CDR3 protein comes from TCRdb applying MiXCR to the PCR reads. This sample has some 13,000 distinct CDR3 sequences, with approximately 50% found just once. Treatment: roughly ten-day PBMC culture with coronavirus spike peptide pools or control peptides (ViraFEST assay). The sequenced material came from CD4+ T cells from blood, cultured in vitro. The receptors were gathered from a human donor who had recovered from COVID-19.

The genes are TRBV12-3 or TRBV12-4 and TRBJ1-2, with D perhaps TRBD1 (5 bases). The CDR3 runs 13 residues. V lost 5 bases to trimming and J lost 4 bases, with 11 bases between them. In nucleotides, the CDR3 is TGTGCCAGCAGTCCGGGACGGATCTATGGCTACACCTTC. It codes for CASSPGRIYGYTF.

The rearrangement joins TRBV20-1 to TRBJ2-7; 10 nucleotides align to TRBD2. With V trimmed by 4 bases and J by 8 bases, 8 bases remained unmatched. The CDR3 runs 13 residues. Germline values: CDR1 DFQATT, CDR2 SNEGSKA (reference sequence). The CDR3 loop is CSAKETSGPQQYF. In DNA, the CDR3 is TGCAGTGCTAAGGAGACTAGCGGGCCTCAGCAGTACTTC.

The J gene is TRBJ1-2, the V gene TRBV12-3 or TRBV12-4, with D possibly being TRBD1 (5 bases). Trimming took 3 bases from V and 3 from J, leaving 11 bases between them. The CDR3 spans 14 residues. DNA of the CDR3: TGTGCCAGCAGTTTCGAAGGGACCCACTATGGCTACACCTTC. Its protein product is CASSFEGTHYGYTF.

This clonotype was seen more than once but under ten times. The chain links TRBV27 to TRBJ1-1, with 7 bases fitting TRBD1. The trim removed 7 bases at V and 5 bases at J, leaving 10 bases unmatched. The CDR3 is 14 residues long. In germline, CDR1 is MNHEY, CDR2 SMNVEV (reference sequence). The chain's CDR3 is CASTRQGLDTEAFF. The CDR3 DNA sequence: TGTGCCAGCACCAGACAGGGCTTAGATACTGAAGCTTTCTTT.

This chain's CDR3 is CASSFGGRDYEQYF. The DNA of the CDR3 is TGTGCCAGCAGCTTCGGCGGGAGGGACTACGAGCAGTACTTC. V gene TRBV7-8 combines with J gene TRBJ2-7; TRBD2 matches at 9 bases. The germline V gene encodes CDR1 SGHVS and CDR2 FQNEAQ. The CDR3 consists of 14 residues. V dropped 3 bases and J dropped 3; count of bases not matched to a gene: 3.

This sequence joins TRBV2 and TRBJ2-5; 11 bases agree with TRBD1. CDR3 length: 15 amino acids. Trimming at V came to 5 bases and at J to 6 bases, leaving 8 bases not matched to a gene. Per germline, CDR1 SNHLY and CDR2 FYNNEI. In DNA form, the CDR3 reads TGTGCCAGCAGTACCCGGACAGGGGGCATAAAGACCCAGTACTTC. The encoded protein is CASSTRTGGIKTQYF.

The rearrangement joins TRBV30 to TRBJ2-7; weak D call: TRBD1 (5 bases). This CDR3 spans 13 amino acids. The germline gives CDR1 GTSNPN, CDR2 SVGIG (reference sequence). V was pared by 6 bases and J by 7 bases, with 19 bases between. CDR3 region: CACGQEGIWEQYF. For the CDR3, the DNA is TGTGCCTGTGGACAAGAAGGGATTTGGGAGCAGTACTTC.

This chain uses TRBV5-1 with TRBJ1-2, with TRBD1 matching over 10 bases. The CDR3 has 14 amino acids. J gave up 6 bases and V 9 bases, and 11 bases lay outside the gene matches. CDR1 is SGHRS, CDR2 YFSETQ, per germline. This CDR3 is CATGTGVSDNGYTF. The DNA for the CDR3 is TGCGCCACCGGGACAGGGGTGTCGGATAATGGCTACACCTTC.

V usage is TRBV20-1 and J usage is TRBJ2-5; D gene unclear. With 5 bases removed from V and 3 bases from J, the gap between germline ends came to 19 bases. Germline V gene lookup returns CDR1 DFQATT and CDR2 SNEGSKA (reference sequence). There are 15 residues in the CDR3. CDR3 sequence reads: CSAALWVGVEETQYF. In DNA form, the CDR3 reads TGCAGTGCTGCGCTTTGGGTCGGAGTGGAAGAGACCCAGTACTTC.

This clonotype appeared a few times. The chain is built from TRBV20-1 and TRBJ1-2, with 8 bases aligning to TRBD1. V was pared by 4 bases and J by 2 bases, with 9 bases of the junction left unmatched. The CDR3 sequence is 15 residues long. Germline V gives CDR1 DFQATT, CDR2 SNEGSKA (reference sequence). The CDR3 region has the DNA TGCAGTGCTACTTACCCCGACAGGGGAAACTATGGCTACACCTTC. It encodes CSATYPDRGNYGYTF.

This clonotype was seen just once. V and J are TRBV19 and TRBJ2-3; no clear D. Germline V lookup: CDR1 LNHDA, CDR2 SQIVND (reference sequence). CDR3 size: 14 residues. The V and J ends lost 5 bases and 2 bases respectively, with 11 bases between them. In DNA, the CDR3 is TGTGCCAGTAGTGTGGGCAGGTTCACAGATACGCAGTATTTT. This encodes CASSVGRFTDTQYF. Variable domain in full (rest from reference TRBV19 and TRBJ2-3): DGGITQSPKYLFRKEGQNVTLSCEQNLNHDAMYWYRQDPGQGLRLIYYSQIVNDFQKGDIAEGYSVSREKKESFPLTVTSAQKNPTAFYLCASSVGRFTDTQYFGPGTRLTVL.

The genes are TRBV7-3 and TRBJ2-5, with 8 bases lining up with TRBD1. V was clipped by 5 bases and J by 2 bases; unmatched bases: 1. This CDR3 region has 13 residues. In germline, CDR1 is SGHTA, CDR2 FQGTGA. CDR3 sequence (DNA): TGTGCCAGCAGCCGGGACAGGCAAGAGACCCAGTACTTC. It yields the protein CASSRDRQETQYF.

Here the CDR3 reads CASSGGRVASTQYF. The CDR3 DNA sequence: TGTGCCAGCAGTGGTGGGCGGGTTGCCAGTACGCAGTATTTT. The J gene is TRBJ2-3, the V gene TRBV28, with a possible D match to TRBD2 (5 bases). Germline CDR1 and CDR2: MDHEN and SYDVKM. With 5 bases removed from V and 8 bases from J, the gap between germline ends came to 17 bases. The CDR3 has 14 amino acids.

This chain joins TRBV20-1 and TRBJ2-7; 11 bases align to TRBD2. The CDR3 spans 15 residues. Germline loops: CDR1 DFQATT, CDR2 SNEGSKA (reference sequence). Losses at the gene ends were 5 bases for V and 2 bases for J; bases not matched to a gene: 8. CDR3 sequence (DNA): TGCAGTGCTCACCTCGGGACTAGCGGAACCTACGAGCAGTACTTC. Translated, it gives CSAHLGTSGTYEQYF.

The CDR3 region has the DNA TGTGCCATCAGCGGGACAGGGGAAACTGAAGCTTTCTTT. Translation: CAISGTGETEAFF. This chain joins TRBV10-3 and TRBJ1-1; 10 bases line up with TRBD1. Germline assignment: CDR1 ENHRY and CDR2 SYGVKD. The CDR3 loop spans 13 amino acids. J gave up 5 bases and V 6 bases, and 3 bases lay outside the gene matches.

This clonotype was observed a handful of times. This rearrangement joins TRBV20-1 to TRBJ1-6; possible D gene TRBD1, 5 bases. This CDR3 comprises 14 residues. Germline V CDR1 and CDR2: DFQATT, SNEGSKA (reference sequence). V lost 1 base to trimming and J lost 8 bases, with 12 bases between them. CDR3: CSARVQGGDSPLHF. The CDR3 DNA follows: TGCAGTGCTAGAGTTCAGGGTGGGGATTCACCCCTCCACTTT.

In its sample, this clonotype was seen a few times. The genes are TRBV2 and TRBJ2-3, with D possibly being TRBD2 (6 bases). V lost 3 bases to trimming and J lost 2 bases, with 15 bases between them. Germline CDR1 is SNHLY and CDR2 is FYNNEI. The CDR3 is made up of 16 amino acids. The CDR3 spells CASSDNSGPTTDTQYF. CDR3 nucleotides: TGTGCCAGCAGTGATAATAGCGGACCAACCACAGATACGCAGTATTTT.

The rearrangement uses TRBV19 and TRBJ1-4; TRBD1 is a possible D gene (5 bases). From germline, CDR1 is LNHDA and CDR2 SQIVND (reference sequence). Trimming removed 6 bases from V and 4 bases from J, with 15 bases in between. The CDR3 consists of 15 residues. The CDR3 loop is CASRTTGTHNEKLFF. CDR3 bases: TGTGCCAGTAGAACAACCGGGACCCATAATGAAAAACTGTTTTTT.

The chain links TRBV20-1 to TRBJ1-3; D call uncertain. This CDR3 comprises 15 residues. Trimming shortened V by 0 bases and J by 0 bases, and 9 bases separated the two germline ends. The V gene's germline CDR1 is DFQATT and CDR2 SNEGSKA (reference sequence). The CDR3 region has the DNA TGCAGTGCTAGAGAACACCCTCTCTCTGGAAACACCATATATTTT. Protein: CSAREHPLSGNTIYF.

The chain uses TRBV20-1 and TRBJ2-5; 7 nucleotides match TRBD1. CDR3 size: 13 residues. Germline trimming cut 4 bases from V and 0 bases from J; bases unmatched to any gene: 2. From germline, CDR1 is DFQATT and CDR2 SNEGSKA (reference sequence). CDR3 sequence reads: CSANRGHQETQYF. CDR3 bases: TGCAGTGCTAATAGGGGGCACCAAGAGACCCAGTACTTC.

V and J are TRBV7-9 and TRBJ2-2; TRBD2 agrees at 12 bases. The ends lost 4 bases at V and 0 bases at J; junction bases unmatched: 9. Germline CDR1 SEHNR, CDR2 FQNEAQ (reference sequence). The CDR3 loop spans 19 amino acids. The CDR3 loop is CASSSRGLAGNANTGELFF. The CDR3 DNA follows: TGTGCCAGCAGCTCTCGAGGACTAGCGGGGAACGCGAACACCGGGGAGCTGTTTTTT.

The chain recombines TRBV3-1 with TRBJ1-2; 9 bases fit TRBD1. CDR1 is LGHDT, CDR2 YNNKEL, per germline (reference sequence). V dropped 2 bases and J dropped 7; count of bases not matched to a gene: 5. The length of the CDR3 is 14 residues. The CDR3 protein is CASSQTGGAAGYTF. The CDR3 bases are TGTGCCAGCAGCCAAACAGGGGGCGCGGCTGGCTACACCTTC.

The chain has TRBV27 and TRBJ2-1; no reliable D call. This CDR3 contains 12 residues. In germline, CDR1 is MNHEY, CDR2 SMNVEV (reference sequence). V was cut by 6 bases and J by 3 bases, with 6 bases left in between. CDR3 sequence reads: CASRRFYNEQFF. The CDR3 nucleotides read TGTGCCAGCAGAAGATTCTACAATGAGCAGTTCTTC.

This clonotype was counted between two and nine times. The chain carries TRBV7-2 and TRBJ2-5; 7 nucleotides match TRBD1. V lost 1 base and J lost 5; bases outside the gene matches: 7. Germline lookup yields CDR1 SGHTA and CDR2 FQGNSA. This CDR3 comprises 15 residues. The CDR3: CASSLVAGGWETQYF. In nucleotides, the CDR3 is TGTGCCAGCAGCTTAGTGGCAGGGGGTTGGGAGACCCAGTACTTC.

The chain links TRBV6-1 to TRBJ1-2; TRBD1 aligns across 9 bases. Per germline, CDR1 MNHNS and CDR2 SASEGT. Trimming took 2 bases from V and 6 from J; bases not matched to a gene: 4. The CDR3 consists of 14 residues. The CDR3: CASSEQQGADGYTF. CDR3 nucleotides: TGTGCCAGCAGTGAACAACAGGGGGCGGATGGCTACACCTTC.

This rearrangement joins TRBV7-6 to TRBJ2-7; TRBD2 aligns across 8 bases. CDR3 size: 15 residues. The V and J ends lost 0 bases and 2 bases, in that order; junction bases with no gene match: 3. CDR1 and CDR2 (germline): SGHVS, FNYEAQ. CDR3 nucleotides: TGTGCCAGCAGCTTAGCTAGCGGGGACACCTACGAGCAGTACTTC. Amino acid sequence: CASSLASGDTYEQYF.